Presented here are 32 T cell receptor beta chains from one specimen sequenced in a study of T cell repertoires in cytomegalovirus infection (dated by TCRdb to about 2019). Sequencing took place on an Illumina HiSeq 1500. The raw public reads went through TCRdb reprocessing: fastp at Q25, MiXCR clone calling, in-frame beta chains kept. Identical CDR3 proteins give one entry, which carries the most common genes and DNA. Recorded for this sample are around 500,000 distinct CDR3 sequences; under 55% of them occurred a single time. 40% to 50% of the sample is held by the ten biggest clonotypes. No cognate antigen is known for these TCRs. The intended sense of this specimen's treatment or condition label: in vitro stimulation with specific CMV peptide epitopes to enrich CMV-specific T cells. The sample in question was cultured PBMCs, obtained from culture after CMV antigen stimulation. These receptors all stem from a human donor in good health (CMV status not recorded). Some clones in this sample may be carry-over from other donors' samples.

This clonotype has more than one count but fewer than ten. This rearrangement joins TRBV4-2 to TRBJ2-5, with 10 bases aligning to TRBD2. Unmatched junction bases numbered 14, after V lost 0 bases and J lost 4 bases. CDR3 length: 19 residues. CDR1 is LGHNA and CDR2 is YNFKEQ in the germline V gene. Here the CDR3 DNA reads TGTGCCAGCAGCCAAGATAGCGGGGGGTCCGGGGAGAAAATAGAGACCCAGTACTTC. Protein sequence: CASSQDSGGSGEKIETQYF.

This clonotype has just a few counts. The V call is TRBV7-2, the J call TRBJ2-3, with 11 bases fitting TRBD2. The junction had 10 bases not matched to a gene; V was cut back by 5 bases and J by 6 bases. Germline V gives CDR1 SGHTA, CDR2 FQGNSA. This CDR3 is built from 16 residues. The CDR3 is CASSKRLAGGLDTQYF. As DNA, the CDR3 is TGTGCCAGCAGCAAAAGGCTAGCGGGAGGTCTGGATACGCAGTATTTT.

This clonotype was picked up a small number of times. J is TRBJ2-2 and V is TRBV6-2 or TRBV6-3, with TRBD1 as a possible D gene (6 bases). CDR3 length equals 15 residues. Trimming left V 4 bases short and J 3 bases short, with 12 bases between. The germline V gene has CDR1 MNHEY and CDR2 SVGEGT. CDR3: CASSFQGSYTGELFF. CDR3 bases: TGTGCCAGCAGTTTCCAGGGGTCATACACCGGGGAGCTGTTTTTT.

The V and J genes are TRBV4-3 and TRBJ2-3; weak D call: TRBD1 (6 bases). The CDR3 contains 16 residues. In germline, CDR1 is LGHNA, CDR2 YSLEER. Trimming pared 4 bases from V and 2 bases from J, leaving 16 bases between. The CDR3 is CASSPLRDTFTDTQYF. The CDR3 nucleotides read TGCGCCAGCAGCCCCCTCCGGGACACCTTCACAGATACGCAGTATTTT.

The V call is TRBV7-2, the J call TRBJ2-1; D not resolved. Germline-derived CDR1 and CDR2 are SGHTA and FQGNSA. The CDR3 is made up of 13 amino acids. Trimming took 4 bases from V and 9 from J, leaving 13 bases between them. As DNA, the CDR3 is TGTGCCAGCAGCTCACTCCCGCTGAGTGAGCAGTTCTTC. The encoded protein is CASSSLPLSEQFF.

This clonotype was observed a few times. CDR3 nucleotides: TGTGCCAGCAGTTTATGGACAGGGGCGACCAATGAGCAGTTCTTC. It codes for CASSLWTGATNEQFF. The chain recombines TRBV12-3 or TRBV12-4 with TRBJ2-1; 9 bases map to TRBD1. The ends lost 2 bases at V and 6 bases at J; junction bases unmatched: 5. The CDR3 is made up of 15 amino acids.

The CDR3 nucleotides are TGTGCCAGCAGTCCAAGGGGATTCACCAAAGAGACCCAGTACTTC. Protein product: CASSPRGFTKETQYF. The chain employs TRBV6-2 or TRBV6-3 and TRBJ2-5; perhaps TRBD1 as D (5 bases). The CDR3 is made up of 15 amino acids. Looked up from germline, CDR1 is MNHEY and CDR2 is SVGEGT. The V end was cut by 5 bases, the J end by 3 bases, with 16 bases between.

The chain employs TRBV7-6 and TRBJ2-3; no reliable D call. The ends were cut back, 5 bases at V and 4 bases at J, with 13 bases in the middle. The CDR3 totals 14 residues. Germline-derived CDR1 and CDR2 are SGHVS and FNYEAQ. The CDR3 nucleotides are TGTGCCAGCAGCGCCCTAGGGTTGGCAGATACGCAGTATTTT. It is translated as CASSALGLADTQYF.

The rearrangement uses TRBV12-3 or TRBV12-4 and TRBJ1-5, with D perhaps matching TRBD1 (5 bases). With 6 bases removed from V and 9 bases from J, the gap between germline ends came to 18 bases. CDR3 length: 14 amino acids. In DNA form, the CDR3 reads TGTGCCAGCAGGCAAGGACAAGGCTCTTGGCCCCAGCATTTT. This codes for CASRQGQGSWPQHF.

This CDR3 reads CASSDSGMYQETQYF. DNA for the CDR3: TGTGCCAGCAGTGATTCCGGGATGTACCAAGAGACCCAGTACTTC. The rearrangement links TRBV2 to TRBJ2-5; D perhaps matches TRBD2 (5 bases). Deletions cut 3 bases from V and 0 bases from J, with 11 bases between. The CDR3 contains 15 residues. The V gene's germline CDR1 is SNHLY and CDR2 FYNNEI.

This clonotype has ten or more counts. The J gene is TRBJ2-1, the V gene TRBV7-2; 7 positions agree with TRBD2. Unmatched junction bases numbered 2, after V lost 3 bases and J lost 0 bases. Germline V gene sequence: CDR1 SGHTA, CDR2 FQGNSA. CDR3 length: 15 residues. This chain's CDR3 is CASSFRTSSYNEQFF. The CDR3 DNA sequence: TGTGCCAGCAGCTTTAGGACTAGCTCCTACAATGAGCAGTTCTTC.

This clonotype was detected many times. The chain joins TRBV7-2 to TRBJ2-3; D unresolved. The ends were cut back, 4 bases at V and 0 bases at J, with 2 bases in the middle. Germline V CDR1 and CDR2: SGHTA, FQGNSA. The CDR3 totals 12 residues. The CDR3: CASSYSTDTQYF. The CDR3 coding sequence is TGTGCCAGCAGCTACAGCACAGATACGCAGTATTTT.

The chain combines TRBV19 with TRBJ2-1; 8 bases fit TRBD2. This CDR3 is 13 amino acids long. Germline-derived CDR1 and CDR2 are LNHDA and SQIVND (reference sequence). V trimming: 7 bases; J trimming: 8 bases; junction bases outside the gene matches: 7. The CDR3 loop is CASKSGGAHEQFF. The CDR3 nucleotides read TGTGCCAGTAAATCGGGGGGGGCCCATGAGCAGTTCTTC.

Notes on this clonotype: One end of the junction varies from germline; a read error may be responsible. The chain has TRBV5-3 and TRBJ1-1; possibly TRBD1 for D (5 bases). TRBV5-3 is placed among ORFs of uncertain function. CDR3 length equals 13 residues. The CDR3 here is CASSLDMYTEAFF. The DNA of the CDR3 is TGTGCCAGCAGCTTGGACATGTACACTGAAGCTTTCTTT.

The CDR3 loop reads CSVVQGETEAFF. CDR3 coding DNA: TGCAGCGTCGTACAGGGGGAGACTGAAGCTTTCTTT. This chain links TRBV29-1 with TRBJ1-1; TRBD1 agrees at 8 bases. The CDR3 loop spans 12 amino acids. V was pared by 6 bases and J by 5 bases, with 5 bases of the junction left unmatched. The germline gives CDR1 SQVTM, CDR2 ANQGSEA.

This clonotype occurred a few times. The chain couples TRBV7-2 to TRBJ2-7; D is undetermined. The V gene lost 1 base and the J gene lost 3 bases, with 13 bases spanning the gap. This CDR3 spans 15 amino acids. In germline, CDR1 is SGHTA, CDR2 FQGNSA. The CDR3 bases are TGTGCCAGCAGCTTAGGGGCTCCCGCGGACTACGAGCAGTACTTC. This translates into CASSLGAPADYEQYF. Full variable domain (rest looked up from reference TRBV7-2 and TRBJ2-7): GAGVSQSPSNKVTEKGKDVELRCDPISGHTALYWYRQSLGQGLEFLIYFQGNSAPDKSGLPSDRFSAERTGGSVSTLTIQRTQQEDSAVYLCASSLGAPADYEQYFGPGTRLTVT.

The rearrangement joins TRBV6-5 to TRBJ1-1; no clear D. CDR1 is MNHEY and CDR2 is SVGAGI in the germline V gene. The germline V and J ends were trimmed by 4 bases and 10 bases, with 10 bases remaining between them. This CDR3 is 11 amino acids long. This CDR3 is CASSSAWVAFF. CDR3 nucleotide sequence: TGTGCCAGCAGTTCGGCATGGGTAGCTTTCTTT.

The V call is TRBV19, the J call TRBJ1-2, with D tentatively TRBD1 (5 bases). CDR3 length equals 15 residues. Trimming removed 6 bases at V and 0 bases at J, with 14 bases between. Germline CDR1 and CDR2: LNHDA and SQIVND (reference sequence). The CDR3 DNA reads as TGTGCCAGTAGGAGGGACGGCAACACTAACTATGGCTACACCTTC. Its translation: CASRRDGNTNYGYTF.

This clonotype showed up just a few times. The rearrangement joins TRBV28 to TRBJ2-3; D might be TRBD2 (5 bases). CDR3 length: 13 residues. Germline V CDR1 and CDR2: MDHEN, SYDVKM. The V and J ends lost 2 bases and 4 bases respectively, with 7 bases between them. CDR3 sequence: CASSLREPDTQYF. For the CDR3, the DNA is TGTGCCAGCAGTTTACGGGAACCAGATACGCAGTATTTT.

This clonotype appeared a few times. J is TRBJ2-1 and V is TRBV19; 11 positions agree with TRBD2. The junction had 6 bases not matched to a gene; V was cut back by 3 bases and J by 8 bases. The germline V gene has CDR1 LNHDA and CDR2 SQIVND (reference sequence). The CDR3 extends over 15 amino acids. In DNA, the CDR3 is TGTGCCAGTAGTATTTTTAGCGGGGGGGCCTATGAGCAGTTCTTC. As protein: CASSIFSGGAYEQFF.

This clonotype was seen a few times. The chain employs TRBV6-1 and TRBJ2-7; possibly TRBD2 for D (6 bases). CDR1 is MNHNS, CDR2 SASEGT, per germline. CDR3 length: 15 residues. Between the trimmed V and J ends, which lost 3 bases and 4 bases, there was a span of 16 bases. CDR3 coding DNA: TGTGCCAGCAGTGAGAGCGTCGTGGGAGGTTACGAGCAGTACTTC. This codes for CASSESVVGGYEQYF.

This sequence joins TRBV19 and TRBJ1-2, with D maybe TRBD1 (5 bases). With 7 bases removed from V and 5 bases from J, the gap between germline ends came to 17 bases. This CDR3 contains 14 residues. CDR1 is LNHDA and CDR2 is SQIVND in the germline V gene (reference sequence). The CDR3 reads CASMSWGAGYGYTF. The CDR3 DNA sequence: TGTGCCAGTATGTCTTGGGGCGCGGGATATGGCTACACCTTC.

This clonotype was recorded a few times. The chain recombines TRBV5-4 with TRBJ2-5, with D perhaps matching TRBD2 (5 bases). CDR1 SGHNT and CDR2 YYREEE come from the germline V gene (reference sequence). The CDR3 is 15 residues long. V shed 2 bases and J shed 2 bases, with 13 bases lying between them. CDR3 region: CASSLDRDSQETQYF. The CDR3 coding sequence is TGTGCCAGCAGCTTAGATCGGGATTCACAAGAGACCCAGTACTTC. The whole variable domain, filled in from reference TRBV5-4 and TRBJ2-5, reads ETGVTQSPTHLIKTRGQQVTLRCSSQSGHNTVSWYQQALGQGPQFIFQYYREEENGRGNFPPRFSGLQFPNYSSELNVNALELDDSALYLCASSLDRDSQETQYFGPGTRLLVL.

This clonotype showed up many times. This sequence joins TRBV7-2 and TRBJ1-1, with D possibly TRBD1 on 6 matching bases. The V gene lost 4 bases and the J gene lost 7 bases, with 16 bases spanning the gap. The CDR3 runs to 14 residues. Germline V gives CDR1 SGHTA, CDR2 FQGNSA. DNA for the CDR3: TGTGCCAGCAGCTCCATCCGTGGACAGTATGAAGCTTTCTTT. It translates to CASSSIRGQYEAFF.

This clonotype was detected a few times. CDR3 sequence reads: CASSEETAYGYTF. CDR3 DNA: TGTGCCAGCAGTGAGGAGACAGCCTATGGCTACACCTTC. The chain combines TRBV6-1 with TRBJ1-2, with a possible D match to TRBD1 (5 bases). Trimming removed 3 bases at V and 4 bases at J, with 9 bases between. The CDR3 extends over 13 amino acids. Germline CDR1 and CDR2: MNHNS and SASEGT.

The J gene is TRBJ1-3, the V gene TRBV19, with D perhaps matching TRBD1 (5 bases). Germline values: CDR1 LNHDA, CDR2 SQIVND (reference sequence). The CDR3 runs 15 residues. V gave up 5 bases and J gave up 0 bases, with 11 bases separating them. CDR3 nucleotide sequence: TGTGCCAGTAGTCCAACAGGATTCTCTGGAAACACCATATATTTT. Amino acid sequence: CASSPTGFSGNTIYF.

This chain joins TRBV2 and TRBJ1-1, with D unclear. Per the germline V gene, CDR1 is SNHLY and CDR2 is FYNNEI. With 6 bases removed from V and 1 base from J, the gap between germline ends came to 9 bases. The CDR3 spans 13 residues. CDR3: CASRAERNTEAFF. CDR3 bases: TGTGCCAGCAGGGCAGAACGGAACACTGAAGCTTTCTTT.

This chain connects TRBV6-6 to TRBJ2-7; tentatively, D is TRBD2 (7 bases). Trimming removed 7 bases at V and 6 bases at J, with 19 bases between. CDR1 is MNHNY and CDR2 is SVGAGI in the germline V gene (reference sequence). CDR3 size: 14 residues. CDR3 residues: CASTPSGGGGEQYF. For the CDR3, the DNA is TGTGCCAGCACTCCCAGCGGAGGGGGGGGCGAGCAGTACTTC.

The table lists this clonotype with a few counts. The genes are TRBV12-3 or TRBV12-4 and TRBJ1-1, with a tentative D call TRBD1 (6 bases). This CDR3 region has 14 residues. V was shortened by 5 bases and J by 5 bases, with 15 bases between the two germline ends. The CDR3 nucleotides are TGTGCCAGCAGTCCCGGGGGCTTTAAGACTGAAGCTTTCTTT. Translated: CASSPGGFKTEAFF.

This clonotype has only a few counts. CDR3 amino acids: CASSLLAGYQPQHF. The CDR3 nucleotides read TGTGCCAGCAGCTTACTGGCAGGTTATCAGCCCCAGCATTTT. V usage is TRBV7-2 and J usage is TRBJ1-5, with D unclear. Trimming cost V 2 bases and J 5 bases, with 10 bases left between them. The CDR3 is made up of 14 amino acids. Germline V lookup: CDR1 SGHTA, CDR2 FQGNSA.

J is TRBJ2-7 and V is TRBV29-1, with a possible D match to TRBD2 (6 bases). The CDR3 consists of 11 residues. Trimming took off 7 bases at V and 2 bases at J, with 9 bases between the two ends. Germline CDR1 SQVTM, CDR2 ANQGSEA. The CDR3 DNA reads TGCAGCGGTCGACTAGCCTACGAGCAGTACTTC. It is translated as CSGRLAYEQYF.

This clonotype was observed a handful of times. V gene TRBV28 combines with J gene TRBJ2-3, with a possible D match to TRBD1 (6 bases). The germline V gene has CDR1 MDHEN and CDR2 SYDVKM. This CDR3 has 19 residues. V lost 5 bases and J 1 base, leaving 25 bases between the germline ends. CDR3: CASSRGRRTGLLRTDTQYF. The CDR3 DNA reads as TGTGCCAGCAGTCGAGGGCGACGAACAGGGCTTCTCCGCACAGATACGCAGTATTTT.